These 27 T cell receptor beta chains came from one sample sequenced in a study of PD-L1 blockade in urothelial cancer. Data came from immunoSEQ multiplex PCR; TCRdb stores just in-frame clones and leaves some out. The repertoire includes about 21,000 clones, around 89% of them detected once, and roughly 16% sits in the top ten. The sequencing here drew on PBMCs, taken around atezolizumab (anti-PD-L1) treatment. These receptors came from a woman aged 55 to 70 with urothelial cancer.

A remark on this clone: The germline gene is not matched at one end of the junction; a read error may be the cause. This chain connects TRBV7-7 to TRBJ2-5; TRBD2 matches at 9 bases. This CDR3 spans 16 amino acids. Germline V gene data show CDR1 as SSHAT and CDR2 as FNYEAQ (reference sequence). This chain's CDR3 is CASSLGGRAGIETQYF. CDR3 coding DNA: TGTGCTAGCAGCTTAGGCGGGAGGGCCGGTATAGAGACCCAGTACTTC.

The chain has TRBV9 and TRBJ2-3; 9 nucleotides match TRBD2. With 0 bases clipped from V and 2 bases from J, the junction kept 4 bases outside the gene matches. CDR3 length equals 16 residues. CDR1 is SGDLS and CDR2 is YYNGEE in the germline V gene. The CDR3, as DNA: TGTGCCAGCAGCGTAGGGACTAGCGAATACACAGATACGCAGTATTTT. Protein sequence: CASSVGTSEYTDTQYF.

This clone was found once. The chain couples TRBV18 to TRBJ2-1, with TRBD1 matching over 9 bases. Germline V lookup: CDR1 KGHSH, CDR2 LQKENI. The junction had 10 bases not matched to a gene; V was cut back by 6 bases and J by 4 bases. The CDR3 spans 16 residues. Here the CDR3 DNA reads TGTGCCAGCTCCCTGCGACAGGGGGTGCAGTACAATGAGCAGTTCTTC. Translating gives CASSLRQGVQYNEQFF.

The genes are TRBV6-1 and TRBJ2-7; 7 bases are a match to TRBD1. V dropped 1 base and J dropped 6; count of bases not matched to a gene: 12. This CDR3 comprises 16 residues. Germline loops: CDR1 MNHNS, CDR2 SASEGT. The CDR3, as DNA: TGTGCCAGCAGTGAAGGACAGGGTACCCTCTTTGGCGAGCAGTACTTC. This gives the protein CASSEGQGTLFGEQYF.

V gene TRBV6-5 combines with J gene TRBJ1-3; maybe TRBD1 (6 bases). The germline V gene encodes CDR1 MNHEY and CDR2 SVGAGI. This CDR3 has 15 residues. V lost 6 bases, J lost 0 bases, and 12 bases lay in between. This chain's CDR3 is CASSSDRSSGNTIYF. CDR3 in DNA: TGTGCCAGCAGCTCCGACAGGAGCTCTGGAAACACCATATATTTT.

The V gene is TRBV5-1, the J gene TRBJ2-3, with 12 bases identical to TRBD2. J was trimmed by 10 bases and V by 0 bases; bases with no gene match: 15. This CDR3 has 18 amino acids. The germline CDR1 and CDR2 sequences are SGHRS and YFSETQ. CDR3 region: CASSLAVIPSGRAGPQYF. The DNA for the CDR3 is TGCGCCAGCAGCTTGGCCGTAATCCCTAGCGGGAGGGCAGGCCCGCAGTATTTT.

The chain joins TRBV27 to TRBJ1-2; the D is unclear. The CDR3 consists of 14 residues. V was clipped by 0 bases and J by 4 bases, with 9 bases between them. CDR1 and CDR2 (germline): MNHEY, SMNVEV (reference sequence). Written as DNA, the CDR3 is TGTGCCAGCAGTTTATCGCTCGGTTCCTATGGCTACACCTTC. It is translated as CASSLSLGSYGYTF.

The chain carries TRBV4-2 and TRBJ2-7; maybe TRBD2 (6 bases). The germline CDR1 and CDR2 sequences are LGHNA and YNFKEQ. The CDR3 runs 15 residues. V was clipped by 0 bases and J by 4 bases, with 13 bases between them. The CDR3, as DNA: TGTGCCAGCAGCCAAGATGGAGGGTTAGTTTACGAGCAGTACTTC. Its protein product is CASSQDGGLVYEQYF.

The CDR3 nucleotides are TGTGCCAGCAGTTATTCCGGGACAGGGGGCTACGAGCAGTACTTC. Encoded protein: CASSYSGTGGYEQYF. This chain joins TRBV27 and TRBJ2-7; TRBD1 agrees at 11 bases. Germline assignment: CDR1 MNHEY and CDR2 SMNVEV (reference sequence). Germline trimming cut 4 bases from V and 3 bases from J; bases unmatched to any gene: 5. The CDR3 length is 15 residues.

V is TRBV2 and J is TRBJ2-7, with D possibly matching TRBD2 (6 bases). Germline lookup yields CDR1 SNHLY and CDR2 FYNNEI. The CDR3 sequence is 13 residues long. Between the trimmed V and J ends, which lost 8 bases and 0 bases, there was a span of 11 bases. The CDR3 loop reads CASGGTFSYEQYF. The DNA of the CDR3 is TGTGCCAGCGGGGGGACTTTCTCCTACGAGCAGTACTTC.

The chain employs TRBV2 and TRBJ2-5, with 8 bases fitting TRBD2. With 5 bases clipped from V and 5 bases from J, the junction kept 4 bases outside the gene matches. CDR3 length: 13 residues. CDR1 is SNHLY and CDR2 is FYNNEI in the germline V gene. The CDR3 DNA reads as TGTGCCAGCAGTCCCGGGAGGGGGGAGACCCAGTACTTC. Translation gives CASSPGRGETQYF.

The V gene is TRBV5-1, the J gene TRBJ1-1; D is perhaps TRBD1 (5 bases). Per germline, CDR1 SGHRS and CDR2 YFSETQ. This CDR3 comprises 14 residues. V lost 3 bases, J lost 8 bases, and 17 bases lay in between. CDR3 in amino acids: CASSSGHRLDEAFF. Here the CDR3 DNA reads TGCGCCAGCAGCTCAGGACACAGACTCGACGAAGCTTTCTTT.

The chain employs TRBV11-2 and TRBJ1-1, with D possibly TRBD1 on 5 matching bases. CDR3 length: 15 amino acids. The germline V gene has CDR1 SGHAT and CDR2 FQNNGV. The germline V and J ends were trimmed by 4 bases and 6 bases, with 18 bases remaining between them. The CDR3 bases are TGTGCCAGCAGCTCCTTACCCCACCGGGGGGCTGAAGCTTTCTTT. This gives the protein CASSSLPHRGAEAFF.

This clone appeared a few times. The V call is TRBV6-6, the J call TRBJ1-2, with D tentatively TRBD1 (5 bases). The CDR3 contains 14 residues. The V gene's germline CDR1 is MNHNY and CDR2 SVGAGI (reference sequence). The V and J ends lost 6 bases and 1 base respectively, with 12 bases between them. CDR3 sequence reads: CASSGRGVNYGYTF. DNA of the CDR3: TGTGCCAGCAGCGGCCGGGGGGTTAACTATGGCTACACCTTC.

The chain combines TRBV7-8 with TRBJ1-5, with D unclear. Germline V gives CDR1 SGHVS, CDR2 FQNEAQ. V was shortened by 3 bases and J by 2 bases, with 14 bases between the two germline ends. The CDR3 length is 16 residues. CDR3 in amino acids: CASSLMPGVGNQPQHF. In DNA, the CDR3 is TGTGCCAGCAGCTTGATGCCGGGAGTAGGCAATCAGCCCCAGCATTTT.

J is TRBJ2-1 and V is TRBV7-3; 8 bases agree with TRBD2. The junction had 15 bases not matched to a gene; V was cut back by 5 bases and J by 6 bases. Germline loops: CDR1 SGHTA, CDR2 FQGTGA. CDR3 length: 17 residues. The CDR3 DNA reads TGTGCCAGCAGCCGGGAGGGACCAGGTCCACGGGTCAATGAGCAGTTCTTC. The encoded protein is CASSREGPGPRVNEQFF. The variable domain in full, completed from reference TRBV7-3 and TRBJ2-1, reads GAGVSQTPSNKVTEKGKYVELRCDPISGHTALYWYRQSLGQGPEFLIYFQGTGAADDSGLPNDRFFAVRPEGSVSTLKIQRTERGDSAVYLCASSREGPGPRVNEQFFGPGTRLTVL.

The chain uses TRBV28 and TRBJ2-3, with 8 bases fitting TRBD2. V was pared by 3 bases and J by 2 bases, with 4 bases of the junction left unmatched. This CDR3 is 15 amino acids long. The germline V gene encodes CDR1 MDHEN and CDR2 SYDVKM. CDR3 in DNA: TGTGCCAGCAGTTTTCCTAGCGGGTCCACAGATACGCAGTATTTT. This gives the protein CASSFPSGSTDTQYF. Together with reference TRBV28 and TRBJ2-3, the CDR3 gives the full variable domain: DVKVTQSSRYLVKRTGEKVFLECVQDMDHENMFWYRQDPGLGLRLIYFSYDVKMKEKGDIPEGYSVSREKKERFSLILESASTNQTSMYLCASSFPSGSTDTQYFGPGTRLTVL.

The chain joins TRBV29-1 to TRBJ2-5, with D perhaps TRBD2 (5 bases). V was shortened by 4 bases and J by 5 bases, with 11 bases between the two germline ends. There are 12 residues in the CDR3. Per the germline V gene, CDR1 is SQVTM and CDR2 is ANQGSEA. The CDR3: CSVVRGGETQYF. The CDR3 DNA is TGCAGCGTTGTTCGGGGTGGGGAGACCCAGTACTTC.

The gene calls are TRBV30 and TRBJ1-2; D call uncertain. This CDR3 has 11 amino acids. Trimming removed 2 bases at V and 4 bases at J, with 5 bases between. Germline V CDR1 and CDR2: GTSNPN, SVGIG (reference sequence). The CDR3 loop is CAWSSLYGYTF. CDR3 sequence (DNA): TGTGCCTGGAGTTCTCTCTATGGCTACACCTTC.

This clone was detected only once. The CDR3 sequence: CASSLLFRGEQFF. Written as DNA, the CDR3 is TGTGCCAGCAGCTTATTGTTTCGGGGTGAGCAGTTCTTC. This chain links TRBV7-9 with TRBJ2-1; TRBD2 is a possible D gene (5 bases). Germline CDR1 SEHNR, CDR2 FQNEAQ (reference sequence). V lost 2 bases and J lost 9, with 11 bases in between. The CDR3 sequence is 13 residues long.

The chain uses TRBV28 and TRBJ2-7, with 7 bases aligning to TRBD2. Germline V gene data show CDR1 as MDHEN and CDR2 as SYDVKM. CDR3 length: 12 amino acids. J lost 9 bases, V lost 3 bases, and 5 bases had no gene match. CDR3: CASSFSGRGQYF. In DNA form, the CDR3 reads TGTGCCAGCAGTTTCTCAGGGAGGGGGCAGTACTTC.

The chain recombines TRBV28 with TRBJ1-2; unclear D gene. Trimming cost V 6 bases and J 5 bases, with 16 bases left between them. From germline, CDR1 is MDHEN and CDR2 SYDVKM. CDR3 length: 14 residues. For the CDR3, the DNA is TGTGCCAGCAGCCGAGAGCATTTCCTATATGGCTACACCTTC. It specifies CASSREHFLYGYTF.

The V and J genes are TRBV11-2 and TRBJ2-7; 7 bases align to TRBD1. The CDR3 totals 20 residues. From germline, CDR1 is SGHAT and CDR2 FQNNGV. V was pared by 0 bases and J by 0 bases, with 17 bases of the junction left unmatched. The CDR3 nucleotides read TGTGCCAGCAGCTTAGATAGGGGGCTGCGAAAGGCTCCCACCTCCTACGAGCAGTACTTC. It codes for CASSLDRGLRKAPTSYEQYF.

The CDR3 nucleotides are TGTGCCAGCAGCTTGCCTTGGGACACCTACGAGCAGTACTTC. It translates to CASSLPWDTYEQYF. This chain links TRBV5-6 with TRBJ2-7; perhaps TRBD1 as D (6 bases). Trimming removed 1 base from V and 2 bases from J, with 10 bases in between. The CDR3 totals 14 residues. Germline-derived CDR1 and CDR2 are SGHDT and YYEEEE.

This chain links TRBV7-9 with TRBJ1-2; TRBD1 matches 9 bases. Germline values: CDR1 SEHNR, CDR2 FQNEAQ (reference sequence). Unmatched junction bases numbered 8, after V lost 4 bases and J lost 2 bases. This CDR3 region has 16 residues. The CDR3 DNA is TGTGCCAGCAGCTCCGGCCTGACAGGGGGAAACTATGGCTACACCTTC. Its translation is CASSSGLTGGNYGYTF.

The V call is TRBV28, the J call TRBJ2-1; the D is unclear. This CDR3 is built from 15 residues. V was pared by 2 bases and J by 5 bases, with 13 bases between. Germline values: CDR1 MDHEN, CDR2 SYDVKM. The CDR3 DNA follows: TGTGCCAGCAGTTTACTGAAAAGCAAACACAATGAGCAGTTCTTC. This gives the protein CASSLLKSKHNEQFF.

The chain couples TRBV5-1 to TRBJ1-1; D gene uncertain. Germline V CDR1 and CDR2: SGHRS, YFSETQ. The CDR3 is 13 residues long. The V and J ends lost 2 bases and 1 base respectively, with 6 bases between them. The CDR3 DNA reads TGCGCCAGCAGCTTTGCGGGGAACACTGAAGCTTTCTTT. This sequence encodes CASSFAGNTEAFF.